This TCR beta chain was sequenced in a study of resident and recirculating memory T cells in vitiligo. Findings of the study overall: TCR sequences were not conserved across biopsy sites or patients.

Assay used: immunoSEQ multiplex PCR; TCRdb lists only in-frame clones, some missing. The sample carries 75,000 to 85,000 clones, roughly 94% recorded once. V lost 5 bases, J lost 1 base, and 13 bases lay in between. This CDR3 has 14 residues. In germline, CDR1 is SGHRS, CDR2 YFSETQ. As for this clone: No antigen is known for it.

The TCR was taken from a male donor with vitiligo. Sequencing input: blood. V usage is TRBV5-1 and J usage is TRBJ2-7, with D perhaps TRBD2 (5 bases). CDR3: CASRTGGGSYEQYF. The CDR3 coding sequence is TGCGCCAGCAGGACCGGCGGAGGATCCTACGAGCAGTACTTC.